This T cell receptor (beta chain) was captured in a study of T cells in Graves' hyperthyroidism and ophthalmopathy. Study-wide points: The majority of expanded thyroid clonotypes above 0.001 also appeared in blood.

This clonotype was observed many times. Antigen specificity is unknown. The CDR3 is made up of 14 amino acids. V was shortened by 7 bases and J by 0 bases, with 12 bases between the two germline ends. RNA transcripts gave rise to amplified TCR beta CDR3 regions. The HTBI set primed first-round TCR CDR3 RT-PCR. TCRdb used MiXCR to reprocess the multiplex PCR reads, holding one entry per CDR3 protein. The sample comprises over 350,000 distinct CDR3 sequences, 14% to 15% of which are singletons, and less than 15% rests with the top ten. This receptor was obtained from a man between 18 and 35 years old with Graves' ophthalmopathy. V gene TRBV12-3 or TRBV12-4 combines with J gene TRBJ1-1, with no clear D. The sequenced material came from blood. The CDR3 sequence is CASTRVSMNTEAFF. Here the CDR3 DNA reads TGTGCCAGCACCCGGGTATCCATGAACACTGAAGCTTTCTTT.